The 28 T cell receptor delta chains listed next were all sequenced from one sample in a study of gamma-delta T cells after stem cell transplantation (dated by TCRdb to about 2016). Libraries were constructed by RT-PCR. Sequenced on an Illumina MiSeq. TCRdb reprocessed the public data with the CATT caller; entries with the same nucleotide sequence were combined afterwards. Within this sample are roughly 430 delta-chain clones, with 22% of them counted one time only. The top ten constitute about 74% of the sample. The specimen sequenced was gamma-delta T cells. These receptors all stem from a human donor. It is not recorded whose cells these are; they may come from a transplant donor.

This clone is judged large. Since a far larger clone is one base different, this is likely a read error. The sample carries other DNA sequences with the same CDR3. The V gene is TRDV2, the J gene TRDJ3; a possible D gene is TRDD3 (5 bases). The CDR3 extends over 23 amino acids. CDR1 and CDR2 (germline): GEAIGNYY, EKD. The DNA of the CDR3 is TGTGCCTGCGACACCGTTAATCGTGTTGGGGAAGACAGGAGTGGCTGGGACACCCGACAGATGTTTTTC. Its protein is CACDTVNRVGEDRSGWDTRQMFF.

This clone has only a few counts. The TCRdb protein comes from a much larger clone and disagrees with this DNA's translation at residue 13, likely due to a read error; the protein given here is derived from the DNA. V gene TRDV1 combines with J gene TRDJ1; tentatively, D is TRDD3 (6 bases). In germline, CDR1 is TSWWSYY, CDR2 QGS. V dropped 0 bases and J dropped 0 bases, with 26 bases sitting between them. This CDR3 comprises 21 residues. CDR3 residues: CALGELLSYVGGVRYTDKLIF. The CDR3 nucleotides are TGTGCTCTTGGGGAACTACTCTCGTACGTTGGGGGGGTAAGGTACACCGATAAACTCATCTTT.

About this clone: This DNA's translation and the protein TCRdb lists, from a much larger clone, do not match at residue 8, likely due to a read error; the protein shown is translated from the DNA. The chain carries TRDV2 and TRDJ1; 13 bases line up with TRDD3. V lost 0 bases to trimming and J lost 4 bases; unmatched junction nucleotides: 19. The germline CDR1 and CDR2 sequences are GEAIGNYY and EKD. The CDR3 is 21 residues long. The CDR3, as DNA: TGTGCCTGTGACACCGTACTCGAAGCACTGGGGGATACGACGTTCATCGATAAACTCATCTTT. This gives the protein CACDTVLEALGDTTFIDKLIF.

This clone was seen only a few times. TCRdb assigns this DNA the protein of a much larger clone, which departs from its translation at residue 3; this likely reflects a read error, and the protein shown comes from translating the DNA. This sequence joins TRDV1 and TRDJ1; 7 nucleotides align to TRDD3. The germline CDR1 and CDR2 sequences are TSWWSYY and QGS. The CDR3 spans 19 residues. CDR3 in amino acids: CAPGEPASNWGPYTDKLIF. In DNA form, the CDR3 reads TGTGCTCCTGGGGAACCAGCTTCGAACTGGGGACCGTACACCGATAAACTCATCTTT.

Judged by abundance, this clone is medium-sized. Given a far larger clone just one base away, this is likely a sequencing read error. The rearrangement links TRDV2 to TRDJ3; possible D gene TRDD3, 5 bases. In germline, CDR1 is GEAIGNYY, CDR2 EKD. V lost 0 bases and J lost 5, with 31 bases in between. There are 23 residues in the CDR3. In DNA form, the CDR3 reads TGTGCCTGTGACACCGTTAATCGTGTTGGGGAAGACAGGAGTGGCCGGGACACCCGACAGATGTTTTTC. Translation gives CACDTVNRVGEDRSGRDTRQMFF.

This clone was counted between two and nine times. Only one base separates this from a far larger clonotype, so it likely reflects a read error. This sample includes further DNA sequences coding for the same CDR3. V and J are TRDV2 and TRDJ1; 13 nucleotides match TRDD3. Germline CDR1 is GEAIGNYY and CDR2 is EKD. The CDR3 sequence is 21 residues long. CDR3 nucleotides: TGTGCCTGTGACACCGTACTCAAAGCACTGGGGGATACGACGTTCATCGATAAACTCATTTTT. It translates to CACDTVLKALGDTTFIDKLIF.

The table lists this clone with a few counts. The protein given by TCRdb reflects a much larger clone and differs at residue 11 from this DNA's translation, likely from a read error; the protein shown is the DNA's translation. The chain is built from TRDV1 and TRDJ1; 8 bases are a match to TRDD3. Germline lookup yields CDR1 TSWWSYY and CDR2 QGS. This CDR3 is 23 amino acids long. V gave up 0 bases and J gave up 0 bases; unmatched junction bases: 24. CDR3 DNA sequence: TGTGCTCTTGGGGAACTTAGTCCCCTTCCCCTACCAAGGGTACTGGGGGACACCGATAAACTCATCTTT. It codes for CALGELSPLPLPRVLGDTDKLIF.

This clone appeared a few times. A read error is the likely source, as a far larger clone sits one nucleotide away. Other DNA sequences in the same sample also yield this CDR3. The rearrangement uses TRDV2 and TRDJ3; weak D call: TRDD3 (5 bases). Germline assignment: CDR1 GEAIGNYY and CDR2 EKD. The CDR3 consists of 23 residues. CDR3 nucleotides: TGTGCCTGTGACACCGTTAATCGTGTTGGGGAAGACAGGAGTGGCTGGGACACCCGACAAATGTTTTTC. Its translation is CACDTVNRVGEDRSGWDTRQMFF.

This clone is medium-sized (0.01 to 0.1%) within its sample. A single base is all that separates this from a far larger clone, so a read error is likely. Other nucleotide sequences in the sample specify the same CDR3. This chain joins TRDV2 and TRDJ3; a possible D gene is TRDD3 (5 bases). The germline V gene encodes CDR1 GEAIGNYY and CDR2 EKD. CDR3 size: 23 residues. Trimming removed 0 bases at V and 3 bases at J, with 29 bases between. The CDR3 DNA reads TGTGCCTGTGACACCGTTAATCGTGTTGGGGAAGACAGGAGCGGCTGGGACACCCGACAGATGTTTTTC. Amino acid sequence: CACDTVNRVGEDRSGWDTRQMFF.

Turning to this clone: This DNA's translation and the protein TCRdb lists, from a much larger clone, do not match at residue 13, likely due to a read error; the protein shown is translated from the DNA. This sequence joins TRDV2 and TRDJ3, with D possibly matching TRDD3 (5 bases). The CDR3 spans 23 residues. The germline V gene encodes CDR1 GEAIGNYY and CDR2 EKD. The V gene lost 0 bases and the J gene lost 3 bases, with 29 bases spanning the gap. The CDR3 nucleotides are TGTGCCTGTGACACCGTTAATCGTGTTGGGGAAGACAAGAGTGGCTGGGACACCCGACAGATGTTTTTC. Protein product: CACDTVNRVGEDKSGWDTRQMFF.

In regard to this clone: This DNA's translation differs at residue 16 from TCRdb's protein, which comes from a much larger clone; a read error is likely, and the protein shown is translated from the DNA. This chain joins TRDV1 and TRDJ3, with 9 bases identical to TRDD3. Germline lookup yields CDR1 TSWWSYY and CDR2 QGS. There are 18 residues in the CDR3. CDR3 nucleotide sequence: TGTGCTCTTGGGGCCCGTATAGGGGATACGCCGCATCCCCGACAGGTGTTTTTC. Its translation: CALGARIGDTPHPRQVFF.

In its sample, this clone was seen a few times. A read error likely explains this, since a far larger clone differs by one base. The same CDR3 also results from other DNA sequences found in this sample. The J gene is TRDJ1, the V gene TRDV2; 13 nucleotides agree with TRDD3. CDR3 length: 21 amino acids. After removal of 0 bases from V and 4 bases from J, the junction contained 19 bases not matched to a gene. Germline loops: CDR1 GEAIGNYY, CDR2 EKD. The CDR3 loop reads CACDTVLKALGDTTFIDKLIF. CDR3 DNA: TGTGCCTGTGACACCGTACTCAAAGCACTGGGGGATACGACGTTTATCGATAAACTCATCTTT.

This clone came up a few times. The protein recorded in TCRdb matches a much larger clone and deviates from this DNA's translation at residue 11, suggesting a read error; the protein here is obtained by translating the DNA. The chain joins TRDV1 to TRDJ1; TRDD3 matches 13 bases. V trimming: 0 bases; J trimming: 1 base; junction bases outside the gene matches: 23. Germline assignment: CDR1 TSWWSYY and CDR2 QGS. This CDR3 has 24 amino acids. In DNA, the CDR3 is TGTGCTCTTGGGGAACTAGGAATGTTTCCGCCTCGGTACTGGGGGATACGCGGCACCGATAAACTCATCTTT. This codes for CALGELGMFPPRYWGIRGTDKLIF.

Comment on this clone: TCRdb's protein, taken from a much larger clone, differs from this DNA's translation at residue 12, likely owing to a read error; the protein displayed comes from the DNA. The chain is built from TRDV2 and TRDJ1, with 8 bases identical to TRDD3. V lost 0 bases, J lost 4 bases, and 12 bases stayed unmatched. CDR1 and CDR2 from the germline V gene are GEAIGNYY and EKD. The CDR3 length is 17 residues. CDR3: CACDTVGRDTRIDKLIF. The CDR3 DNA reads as TGTGCCTGTGACACCGTTGGGAGGGATACGCGTATCGATAAACTCATCTTT.

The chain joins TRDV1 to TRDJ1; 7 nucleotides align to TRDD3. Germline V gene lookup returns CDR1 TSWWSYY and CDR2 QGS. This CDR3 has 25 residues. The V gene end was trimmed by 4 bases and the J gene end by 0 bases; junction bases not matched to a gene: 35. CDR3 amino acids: CALGAPGGYLILLRGIWKDTDKLIF. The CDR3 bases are TGTGCTCTTGGGGCCCCTGGGGGCTACTTAATACTCCTTAGGGGGATTTGGAAGGACACCGATAAACTCATCTTT.

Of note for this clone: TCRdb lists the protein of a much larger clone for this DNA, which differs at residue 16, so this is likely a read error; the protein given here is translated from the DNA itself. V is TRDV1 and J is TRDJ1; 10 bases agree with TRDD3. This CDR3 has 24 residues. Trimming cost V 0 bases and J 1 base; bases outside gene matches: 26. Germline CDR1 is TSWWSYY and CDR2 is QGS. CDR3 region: CALGELGMFPSRYWGMRGTDKLIF. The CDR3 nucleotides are TGTGCTCTTGGGGAACTAGGAATGTTTCCGTCTCGGTACTGGGGGATGCGCGGCACCGATAAACTCATCTTT.

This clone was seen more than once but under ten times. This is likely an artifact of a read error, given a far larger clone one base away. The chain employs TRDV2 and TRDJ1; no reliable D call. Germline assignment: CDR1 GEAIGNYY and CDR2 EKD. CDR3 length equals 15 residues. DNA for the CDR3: TGTGCCCGTGACACCCTCGTCAGTTCCACCGATAAACTCATCTTT. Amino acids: CARDTLVSSTDKLIF.

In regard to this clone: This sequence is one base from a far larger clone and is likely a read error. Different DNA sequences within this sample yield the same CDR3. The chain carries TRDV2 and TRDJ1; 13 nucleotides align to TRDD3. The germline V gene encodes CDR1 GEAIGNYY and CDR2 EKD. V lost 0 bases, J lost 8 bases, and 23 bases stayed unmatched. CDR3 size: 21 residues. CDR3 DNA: TGTGCCTGTGACACCGTACTCAAAGCACTGGGGGATACGACGTTCATCGACAAACTCATCTTT. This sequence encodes CACDTVLKALGDTTFIDKLIF.

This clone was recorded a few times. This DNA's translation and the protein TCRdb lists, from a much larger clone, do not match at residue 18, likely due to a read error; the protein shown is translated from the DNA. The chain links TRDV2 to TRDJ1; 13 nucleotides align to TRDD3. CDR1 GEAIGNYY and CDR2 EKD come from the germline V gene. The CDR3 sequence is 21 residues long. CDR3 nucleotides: TGTGCCTGTGACACCGTACTCAAAGCACTGGGGGATACGACGTTCATCGATAGACTCATCTTT. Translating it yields CACDTVLKALGDTTFIDRLIF.

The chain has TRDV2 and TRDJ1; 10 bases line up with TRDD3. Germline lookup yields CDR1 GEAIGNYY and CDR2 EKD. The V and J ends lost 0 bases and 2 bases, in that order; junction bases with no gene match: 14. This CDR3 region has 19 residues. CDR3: CACDTITGGLGDETDKLIF. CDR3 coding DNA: TGTGCCTGTGACACCATAACCGGAGGACTGGGGGATGAAACCGATAAACTCATCTTT.

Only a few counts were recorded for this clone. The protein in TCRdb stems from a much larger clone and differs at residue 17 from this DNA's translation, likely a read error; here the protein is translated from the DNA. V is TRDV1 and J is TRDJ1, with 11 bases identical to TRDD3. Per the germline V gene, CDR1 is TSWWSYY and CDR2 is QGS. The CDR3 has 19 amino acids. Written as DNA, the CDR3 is TGTGCTCTTGGGGAACGGGAGAATTACTGGGGGATATACACCGATAAACCCATCTTT. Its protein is CALGERENYWGIYTDKPIF.

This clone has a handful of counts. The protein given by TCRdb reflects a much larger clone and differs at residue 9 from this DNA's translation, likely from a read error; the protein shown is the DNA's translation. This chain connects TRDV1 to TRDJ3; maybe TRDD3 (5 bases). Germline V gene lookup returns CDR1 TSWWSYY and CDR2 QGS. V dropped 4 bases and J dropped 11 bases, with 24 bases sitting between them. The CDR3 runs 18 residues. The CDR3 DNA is TGTGCTCTTGGGGCCCGTATAGGGAATACGCCGCATCCCCGACAGATGTTTTTC. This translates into CALGARIGNTPHPRQMFF.

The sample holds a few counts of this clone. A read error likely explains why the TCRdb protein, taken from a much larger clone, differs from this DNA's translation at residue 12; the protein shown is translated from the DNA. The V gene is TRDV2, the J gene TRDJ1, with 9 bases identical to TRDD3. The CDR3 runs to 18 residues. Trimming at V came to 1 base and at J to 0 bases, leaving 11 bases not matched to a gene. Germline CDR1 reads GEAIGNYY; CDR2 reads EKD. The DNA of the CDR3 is TGTGCCTGTGACACGCCCTGGGGGATCCAATCGCACACCGATAAACTCATCTTT. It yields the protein CACDTPWGIQSHTDKLIF.

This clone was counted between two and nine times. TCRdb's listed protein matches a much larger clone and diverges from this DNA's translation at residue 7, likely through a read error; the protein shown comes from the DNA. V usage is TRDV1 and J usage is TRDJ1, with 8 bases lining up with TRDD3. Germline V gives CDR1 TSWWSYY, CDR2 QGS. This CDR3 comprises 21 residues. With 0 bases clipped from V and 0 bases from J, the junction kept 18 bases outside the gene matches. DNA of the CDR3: TGTGCTCTTGGGGAACTACCCTCGTACGTTGGGGGGATAAGGTACACCGATAAACTCATCTTT. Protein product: CALGELPSYVGGIRYTDKLIF.

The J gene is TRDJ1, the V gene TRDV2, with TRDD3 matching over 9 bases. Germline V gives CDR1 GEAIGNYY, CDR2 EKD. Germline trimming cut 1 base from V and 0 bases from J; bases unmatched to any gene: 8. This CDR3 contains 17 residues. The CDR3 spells CACDTVLTGGNTDKLIF. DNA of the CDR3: TGTGCCTGTGACACGGTCCTTACTGGGGGAAACACCGATAAACTCATCTTT.

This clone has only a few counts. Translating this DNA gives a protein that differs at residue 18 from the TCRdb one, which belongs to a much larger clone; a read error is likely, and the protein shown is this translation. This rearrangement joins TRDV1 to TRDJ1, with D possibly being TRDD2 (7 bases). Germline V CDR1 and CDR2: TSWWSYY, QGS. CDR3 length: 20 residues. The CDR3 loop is CALGEPEAFLRTGYTDKPIF. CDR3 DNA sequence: TGTGCTCTTGGGGAACCTGAGGCCTTCCTGCGGACTGGGTACACCGATAAACCCATCTTT.

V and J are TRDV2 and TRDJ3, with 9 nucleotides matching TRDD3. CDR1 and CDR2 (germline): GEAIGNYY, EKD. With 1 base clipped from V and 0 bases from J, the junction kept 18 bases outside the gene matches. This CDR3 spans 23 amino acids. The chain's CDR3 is CACDTAGTGGHPIGSWDTRQMFF. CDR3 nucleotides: TGTGCCTGTGACACGGCCGGTACTGGGGGACACCCAATTGGCTCCTGGGACACCCGACAGATGTTTTTC.

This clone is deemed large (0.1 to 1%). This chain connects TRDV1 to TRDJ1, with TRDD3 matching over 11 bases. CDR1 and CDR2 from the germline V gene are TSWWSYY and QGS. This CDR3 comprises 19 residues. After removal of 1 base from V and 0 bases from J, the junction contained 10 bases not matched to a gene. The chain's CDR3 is CALGERENYWGIYTDKLIF. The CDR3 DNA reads TGTGCTCTTGGGGAACGGGAGAATTACTGGGGGATATACACCGATAAACTCATCTTT.